A selection of T cell receptor beta chains follows, all from one sample in a study of T cells in Graves' hyperthyroidism and ophthalmopathy. A single record per CDR3 protein comes from TCRdb applying MiXCR to the multiplex PCR reads. The sample contains just over 550,000 distinct CDR3 sequences, under 60% of which appear only once. Sequencing was carried out using peripheral blood or thyroid tissue (not recorded which). The origin of the receptors is a woman between 18 and 30 years old with Graves' hyperthyroidism. The CDR3 runs from the conserved cysteine through the conserved F or W. Each record gives: V gene, clone size, CDR3 protein. The size field is filled for only some rows; it gives once, few, many or a size class.

>TRBV6-1|NA
CASSEVRVRETQYF
>TRBV10-3|many
CAIRDIEVDPGNTIYF
>TRBV29-1|many
CSVGPGGQGETQYF
>TRBV10-3|few
CAISDSYQETQYF
>TRBV7-8|many
CASSLALGQGEGANVLTF
>TRBV20-1|NA
CSARGGAPYGYTF
>TRBV12-3/TRBV12-4|NA
CASGGRVTYEQYF
>TRBV7-9|NA
CASSLLVGTGELFF
>TRBV7-8|NA
CASSGPAGRFTNEKLFF
>TRBV9|many
CASSTGTSGQETQYF
>TRBV2|NA
CASAALAEETQYF
>TRBV7-2|NA
CASSPLGARSRAFF
>TRBV9|once
CASSLSGAGPYDSPLHF
>TRBV29-1|NA
CSASRDRQETQYF
>TRBV9|NA
CASSLPAGEGTNEKLFF
>TRBV29-1|NA
CSACVVDRELFF
>TRBV12-3/TRBV12-4|few
CASSLQFYNSPLHF
>TRBV10-2|NA
CASRSGLAGGLETQYF
>TRBV29-1|NA
CSSGQLGYTF
>TRBV29-1|NA
CSTTGGGETQYF
>TRBV6-1|NA
CASSEGTVPSPLHF